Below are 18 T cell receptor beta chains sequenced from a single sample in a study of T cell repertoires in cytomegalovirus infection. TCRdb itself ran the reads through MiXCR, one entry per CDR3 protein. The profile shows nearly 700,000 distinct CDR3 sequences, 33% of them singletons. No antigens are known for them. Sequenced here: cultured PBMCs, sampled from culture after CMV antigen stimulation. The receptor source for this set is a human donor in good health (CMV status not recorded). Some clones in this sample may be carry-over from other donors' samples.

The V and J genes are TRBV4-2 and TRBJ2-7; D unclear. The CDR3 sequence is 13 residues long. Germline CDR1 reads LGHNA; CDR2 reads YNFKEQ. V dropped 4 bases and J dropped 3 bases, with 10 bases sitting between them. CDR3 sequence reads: CASSRRVDYEQYF. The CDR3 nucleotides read TGTGCCAGCAGCCGGCGAGTTGACTACGAGCAGTACTTC.

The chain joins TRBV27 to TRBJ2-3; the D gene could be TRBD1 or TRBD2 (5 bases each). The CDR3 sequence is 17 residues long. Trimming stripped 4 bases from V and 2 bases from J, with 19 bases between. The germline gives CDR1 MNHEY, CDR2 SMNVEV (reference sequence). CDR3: CASSSSGDGVYTDTQYF. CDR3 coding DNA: TGTGCCAGCAGTTCCTCCGGGGACGGAGTATACACAGATACGCAGTATTTT.

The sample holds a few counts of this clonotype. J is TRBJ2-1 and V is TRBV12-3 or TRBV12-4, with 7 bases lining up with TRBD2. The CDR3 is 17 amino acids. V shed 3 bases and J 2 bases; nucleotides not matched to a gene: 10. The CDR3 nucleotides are TGTGCCAGCAGTTTTGGACCAGGCGGGAGTACCTACAATGAGCAGTTCTTC. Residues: CASSFGPGGSTYNEQFF.

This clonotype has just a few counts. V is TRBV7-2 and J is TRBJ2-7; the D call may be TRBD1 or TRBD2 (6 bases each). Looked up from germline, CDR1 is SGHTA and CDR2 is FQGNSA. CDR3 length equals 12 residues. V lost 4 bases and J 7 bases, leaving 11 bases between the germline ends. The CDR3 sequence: CASSSWGAEQYF. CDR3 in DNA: TGTGCCAGCAGCTCGTGGGGGGCGGAGCAGTACTTC.

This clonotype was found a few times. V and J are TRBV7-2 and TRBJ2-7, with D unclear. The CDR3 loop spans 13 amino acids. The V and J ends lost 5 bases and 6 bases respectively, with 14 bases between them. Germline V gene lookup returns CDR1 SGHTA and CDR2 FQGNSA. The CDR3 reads CASSPGSKREQYF. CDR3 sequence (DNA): TGTGCCAGCAGCCCCGGTTCGAAGCGCGAGCAGTACTTC.

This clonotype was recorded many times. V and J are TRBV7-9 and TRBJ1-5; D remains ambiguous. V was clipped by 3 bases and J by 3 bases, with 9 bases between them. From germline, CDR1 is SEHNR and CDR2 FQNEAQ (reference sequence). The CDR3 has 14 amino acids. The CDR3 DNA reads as TGTGCCAGCAGCTTTGGGCCTGACAATCAGCCCCAGCATTTT. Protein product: CASSFGPDNQPQHF.

The CDR3 loop reads CASATDTNYGYTF. The CDR3 DNA sequence: TGTGCCAGCGCCACGGACACTAACTATGGCTACACCTTC. This rearrangement joins TRBV12-3 or TRBV12-4 to TRBJ1-2, with D perhaps matching TRBD1 (5 bases). The CDR3 is 13 residues long. Trimming removed 8 bases from V and 0 bases from J, with 10 bases in between.

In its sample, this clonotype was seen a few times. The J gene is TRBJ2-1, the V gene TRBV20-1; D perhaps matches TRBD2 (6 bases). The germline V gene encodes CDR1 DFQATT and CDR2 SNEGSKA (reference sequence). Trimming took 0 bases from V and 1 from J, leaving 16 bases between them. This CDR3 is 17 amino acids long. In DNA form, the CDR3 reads TGCAGTGCTAGAGATCGATCTGGCGGGAAGTCCTACAATGAGCAGTTCTTC. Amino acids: CSARDRSGGKSYNEQFF.

This CDR3 is CASTSRGQETQYF. The CDR3 DNA follows: TGTGCCAGCACCTCCAGGGGCCAAGAGACCCAGTACTTC. The chain joins TRBV6-2 or TRBV6-3 to TRBJ2-5; the D gene is possibly TRBD1 (6 bases). The ends were cut back, 7 bases at V and 1 base at J, with 10 bases in the middle. This CDR3 spans 13 amino acids. Germline CDR1 is MNHEY and CDR2 is SVGEGT.

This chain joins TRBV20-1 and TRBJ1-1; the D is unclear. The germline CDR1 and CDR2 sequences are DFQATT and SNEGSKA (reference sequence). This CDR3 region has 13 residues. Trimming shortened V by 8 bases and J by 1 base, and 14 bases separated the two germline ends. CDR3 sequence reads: CSLFRPGNTEAFF. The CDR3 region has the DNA TGCAGTCTGTTTCGCCCGGGGAACACTGAAGCTTTCTTT.

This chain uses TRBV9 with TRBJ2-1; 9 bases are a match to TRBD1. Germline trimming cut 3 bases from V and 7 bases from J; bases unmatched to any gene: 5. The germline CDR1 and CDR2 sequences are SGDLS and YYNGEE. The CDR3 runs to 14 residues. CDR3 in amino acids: CASSAGQGSNEQFF. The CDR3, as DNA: TGTGCCAGCAGCGCCGGACAGGGGTCTAATGAGCAGTTCTTC.

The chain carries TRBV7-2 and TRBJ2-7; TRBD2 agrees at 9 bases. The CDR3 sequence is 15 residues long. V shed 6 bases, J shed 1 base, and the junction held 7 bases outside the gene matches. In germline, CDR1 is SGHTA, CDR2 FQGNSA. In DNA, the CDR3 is TGTGCCAGCAGTCATAAGCGGGAGGCTTCCTACGAGCAGTACTTC. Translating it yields CASSHKREASYEQYF.

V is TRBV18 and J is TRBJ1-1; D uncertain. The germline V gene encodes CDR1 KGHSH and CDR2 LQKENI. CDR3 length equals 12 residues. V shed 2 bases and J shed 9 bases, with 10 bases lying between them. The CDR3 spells CASSPDGRQAFF. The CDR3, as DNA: TGTGCCAGCTCACCAGATGGGAGGCAAGCTTTCTTT. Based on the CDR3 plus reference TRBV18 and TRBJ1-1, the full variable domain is NAGVMQNPRHLVRRRGQEARLRCSPMKGHSHVYWYRQLPEEGLKFMVYLQKENIIDESGMPKERFSAEFPKEGPSILRIQQVVRGDSAAYFCASSPDGRQAFFGQGTRLTVV.

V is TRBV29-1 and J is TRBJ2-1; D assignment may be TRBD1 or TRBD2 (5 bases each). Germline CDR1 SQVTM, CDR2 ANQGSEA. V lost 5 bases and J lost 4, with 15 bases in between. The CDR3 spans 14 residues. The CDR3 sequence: CSVTGTRLYNEQFF. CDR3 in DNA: TGCAGCGTTACCGGGACCCGCCTTTACAATGAGCAGTTCTTC.

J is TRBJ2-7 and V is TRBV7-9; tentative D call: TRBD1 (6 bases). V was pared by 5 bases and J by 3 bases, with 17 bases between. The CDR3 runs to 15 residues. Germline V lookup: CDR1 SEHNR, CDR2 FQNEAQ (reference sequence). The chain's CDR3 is CASSGDRSPLYEQYF. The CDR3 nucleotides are TGTGCCAGCAGCGGAGACAGGAGCCCGCTCTACGAGCAGTACTTC.

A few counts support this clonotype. The CDR3 region is CASSRRTRNALSPYNEQFF. Here the CDR3 DNA reads TGTGCCAGCAGCCGAAGGACACGAAACGCCTTATCCCCCTACAATGAGCAGTTCTTC. The chain is built from TRBV5-4 and TRBJ2-1, with D possibly matching TRBD1 (5 bases). The CDR3 spans 19 residues. From germline, CDR1 is SGHNT and CDR2 YYREEE (reference sequence). Trimming removed 4 bases from V and 2 bases from J, with 25 bases in between.

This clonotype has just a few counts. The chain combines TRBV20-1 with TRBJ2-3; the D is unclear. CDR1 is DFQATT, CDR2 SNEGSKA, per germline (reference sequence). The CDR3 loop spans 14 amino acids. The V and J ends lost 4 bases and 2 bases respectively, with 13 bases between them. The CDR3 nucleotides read TGCAGTGCTACCCAAAGGAGCACCACAGATACGCAGTATTTT. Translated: CSATQRSTTDTQYF.

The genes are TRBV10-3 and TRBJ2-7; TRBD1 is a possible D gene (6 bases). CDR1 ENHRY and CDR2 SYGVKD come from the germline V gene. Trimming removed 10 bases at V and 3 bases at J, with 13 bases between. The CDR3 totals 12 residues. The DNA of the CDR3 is TGTGCCAACGGACAGAACATCTACGAGCAGTACTTC. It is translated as CANGQNIYEQYF.